This is a list of T cell receptor beta chains from one sample in a study of blood T cell repertoires in COVID-19. Only in-frame clones appear in the TCRdb table, and some are missing; sequencing was by immunoSEQ multiplex PCR. The table lists fewer than 300,000 clones, more than 85% of them singletons, with under 10% in the top ten. The specimen sequenced was PBMCs or T cells enriched from blood (not recorded which). These receptors came from a man aged 40-49 years who had recovered from COVID-19. The conserved cysteine and the conserved F or W are not part of the CDR3 here.

v_call cdr3_aa
TRBV18 ASSPPGVDGYT
TRBV6-4 ASSDSGEGVPGGYT
TRBV7-8 ASSFMGGGELNTEAF
TRBV7-3 ASSLLAGDTQY
TRBV29-1 SVVGGTNEKLF
TRBV19 ASRTGHLNQPQH
TRBV7-3 ASSFSRQETQY
TRBV5-4 ASSLAGSNVGYT
TRBV9 ASSVADGEQY
TRBV12-5 ASGSQQGAAAPLH
TRBV7-2 ASSSYLRSYEQY
TRBV7-2 ASSLDSTYEQY
TRBV10-3 AITNSGLAGGEQF
TRBV7-9 ASSSGTLLRELF
TRBV7-8 AGRPESSYNEQF
TRBV7-3 ASSPRLGGMYEQY
TRBV18 ASSAGQGGEKLF
TRBV5-1 ASSFLAGGTDTQY
TRBV7-9 ASSRYKGESNQPQH
TRBV19 ASSPRFWDRTTSHGYT
TRBV3-1/TRBV3-2 ASSQDGWTSEQF
TRBV7-6 ASSLVDSGMDTQY
TRBV2 ASSRDRGLYEQY
TRBV11-2 ASSLAFRGKSSGNTIY
TRBV6-2/TRBV6-3 ASSYKGGRGYT
TRBV7-7 ASSFRPSGVGETQY
TRBV18 ASSPPTSGKNTGELF
TRBV14 ASSRRTGSDEQF
TRBV4-1 ASSQVSGQRSYNSPLH
TRBV11-3 ASSLEGREGEQY
TRBV7-8 ASSAGTARNQPQH
TRBV30 ASGQGLEIGVGTQY
TRBV25-1 ASSGLATKNIQY
TRBV2 ASSDGQYNQPQH
TRBV5-1 ASRRTSGSSYNEQF
TRBV6-5 ASAPAGGSGNTIY
TRBV7-2 ASSPGTGGAANYGYT
TRBV11-2 ASSLGLSTEAF
TRBV9 ASSVVSGGKETQY
TRBV7-3 ASSSLAGGLLPYEQY
TRBV30 AWTLSGFSYNSPLH
TRBV5-1 ASSLGLDPDTQY
TRBV18 ASSPRGGSNEKLF
TRBV24-1 ATTPGLAGAYEQY
TRBV18 ASSWDGRTEAF
TRBV5-1 ASSLVGQAPSYEQY
TRBV9 ASSEARDRPYEQY
TRBV12-3/TRBV12-4 ASSSPAEELF
TRBV9 ASSPLPEETQY
TRBV3-1/TRBV3-2 ASSQEVVGVHNSNQPQH
TRBV2 ASTRQLANTEAF
TRBV7-9 ASRVRGLTDTQY
TRBV7-2 ASSFVGVQY
TRBV9 ASSSTGGAVRGTEAF
TRBV18 ASSPPRREGLFYEQY
TRBV27 ASSTSGSSYNEQF
TRBV19 ASSIDGTAYGYT